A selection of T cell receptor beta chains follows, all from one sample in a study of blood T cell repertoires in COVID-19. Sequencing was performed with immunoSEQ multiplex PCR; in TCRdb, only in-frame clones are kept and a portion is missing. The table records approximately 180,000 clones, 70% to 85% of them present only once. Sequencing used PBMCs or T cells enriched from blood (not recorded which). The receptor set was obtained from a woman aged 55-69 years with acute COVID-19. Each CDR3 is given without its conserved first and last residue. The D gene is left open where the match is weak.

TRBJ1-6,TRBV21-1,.,ASSPRDRYNSPLH
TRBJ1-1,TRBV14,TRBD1,ASSQFPGGVAF
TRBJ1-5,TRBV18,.,ASSRDKGHQPQH
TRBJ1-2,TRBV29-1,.,SVAPGKGTGYT
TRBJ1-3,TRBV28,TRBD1,ASSSTGQGANTIY
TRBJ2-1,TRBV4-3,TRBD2,ASSPGLAGDNEQF
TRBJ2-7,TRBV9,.,ASSPRLEINNEQY
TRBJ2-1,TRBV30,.,AWSVLRGLRQF
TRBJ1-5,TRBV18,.,ASSPNRNENQPQH
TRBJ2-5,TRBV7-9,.,ASSLRQARQETQY
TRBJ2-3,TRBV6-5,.,ASSLTLGTDTQY
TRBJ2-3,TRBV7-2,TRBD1,ASSLNGQGRDTQY
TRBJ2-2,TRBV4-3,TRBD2,ASSQEAGGLGGELF
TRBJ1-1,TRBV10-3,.,ATSRGTSTEAF
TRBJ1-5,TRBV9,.,ASSGGEWGQPQH
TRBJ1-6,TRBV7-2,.,ASSRGGDSPLH
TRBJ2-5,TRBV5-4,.,ASSRQVQETQY